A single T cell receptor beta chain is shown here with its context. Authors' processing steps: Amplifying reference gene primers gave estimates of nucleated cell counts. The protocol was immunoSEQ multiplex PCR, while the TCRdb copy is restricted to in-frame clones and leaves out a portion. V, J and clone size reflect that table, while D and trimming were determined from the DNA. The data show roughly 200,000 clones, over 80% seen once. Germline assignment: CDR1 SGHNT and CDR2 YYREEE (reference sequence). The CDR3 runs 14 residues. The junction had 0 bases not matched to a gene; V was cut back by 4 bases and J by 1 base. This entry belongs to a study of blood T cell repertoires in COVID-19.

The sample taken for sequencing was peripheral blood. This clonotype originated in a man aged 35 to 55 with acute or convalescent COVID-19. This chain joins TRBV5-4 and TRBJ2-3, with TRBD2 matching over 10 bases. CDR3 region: CASSGTSGTDTQYF. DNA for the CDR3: TGTGCCAGCAGCGGGACTAGCGGCACAGATACGCAGTATTTT.